The 18 T cell receptor beta chains reported below all come from one sample, sequenced in a study of cytomegalovirus exposure and HLA in healthy donors. Method: immunoSEQ multiplex PCR; TCRdb's copy keeps in-frame clones and lacks some. The data hold 55,000 to 80,000 clones, with 95% observed a single time. Sequencing used PBMCs. The receptors derive from a woman aged 18-29 years in good health and CMV-seropositive.

This sequence joins TRBV5-6 and TRBJ1-4, with D tentatively TRBD1 (5 bases). The CDR3 runs to 13 residues. With 4 bases removed from V and 12 bases from J, the gap between germline ends came to 16 bases. Germline V lookup: CDR1 SGHDT, CDR2 YYEEEE. The DNA for the CDR3 is TGTGCCAGCAGCCCTTGGGCAGGGTGGGAACTGTTTTTT. The encoded protein is CASSPWAGWELFF.

J is TRBJ1-2 and V is TRBV15, with D uncertain. The CDR3 is 13 amino acids. The V end lost 1 base, the J end lost 4 bases, and 7 bases lay between the germline ends. Germline CDR1 LNHNV, CDR2 YYDKDF (reference sequence). In nucleotides, the CDR3 is TGTGCCACCAGCAGAGTGGCGGCCTATGGCTACACCTTC. This sequence encodes CATSRVAAYGYTF. Looking up the rest from reference TRBV15 and TRBJ1-2 gives the full variable domain: DAMVIQNPRYQVTQFGKPVTLSCSQTLNHNVMYWYQQKSSQAPKLLFHYYDKDFNNEADTPDNFQSRRPNTSFCFLDIRSPGLGDTAMYLCATSRVAAYGYTFGSGTRLTVV.

This clone was observed once. The rearrangement links TRBV6-1 to TRBJ2-7, with a weak D call TRBD2 (6 bases). Trimming stripped 6 bases from V and 1 base from J, with 16 bases between. Germline CDR1 is MNHNS and CDR2 is SASEGT. The CDR3 loop spans 15 amino acids. CDR3 loop: CASRVQDYLSYEQYF. The DNA of the CDR3 is TGTGCCAGCAGAGTACAGGACTACCTTTCCTACGAGCAGTACTTC.

The rearrangement links TRBV4-3 to TRBJ2-6; no firm D call. Germline V CDR1 and CDR2: LGHNA, YSLEER. The ends were cut back, 1 base at V and 3 bases at J, with 7 bases in the middle. The CDR3 has 15 amino acids. CDR3: CASSQAVFGANVLTF. Here the CDR3 DNA reads TGCGCCAGCAGCCAAGCGGTCTTTGGGGCCAACGTCCTGACTTTC.

This chain connects TRBV18 to TRBJ2-7, with D perhaps matching TRBD2 (5 bases). The CDR3 contains 14 residues. Trimming removed 3 bases at V and 6 bases at J, with 15 bases between. CDR1 and CDR2 (germline): KGHSH, LQKENI. In DNA, the CDR3 is TGTGCCAGCTCACCGCTCGACAAGGCGGGCGAGCAGTACTTC. This encodes CASSPLDKAGEQYF.

The chain uses TRBV10-3 and TRBJ1-5; D is unresolved. Trimming pared 4 bases from V and 5 bases from J, leaving 9 bases between. Looked up from germline, CDR1 is ENHRY and CDR2 is SYGVKD. The CDR3 is made up of 13 amino acids. CDR3 nucleotide sequence: TGTGCCATCAGTGGGCAGGTGGATCAGCCCCAGCATTTT. Its translation: CAISGQVDQPQHF.

The chain couples TRBV5-1 to TRBJ1-3; TRBD1 matches 7 bases. The CDR3 has 15 residues. The junction had 8 bases not matched to a gene; V was cut back by 5 bases and J by 3 bases. Looked up from germline, CDR1 is SGHRS and CDR2 is YFSETQ. This CDR3 is CASRPGTDDGNTIYF. DNA of the CDR3: TGCGCCAGCAGACCCGGGACAGATGATGGAAACACCATATATTTT. Together with reference TRBV5-1 and TRBJ1-3, the CDR3 gives the full variable domain: KAGVTQTPRYLIKTRGQQVTLSCSPISGHRSVSWYQQTPGQGLQFLFEYFSETQRNKGNFPGRFSGRQFSNSRSEMNVSTLELGDSALYLCASRPGTDDGNTIYFGEGSWLTVV.

V and J are TRBV7-9 and TRBJ2-7; TRBD1 matches at 7 bases. Germline V gene lookup returns CDR1 SEHNR and CDR2 FQNEAQ (reference sequence). This CDR3 has 15 residues. The trim removed 1 base at V and 3 bases at J, leaving 6 bases unmatched. The CDR3 nucleotides are TGTGCCAGCAGCTTAGGACAGGGAGTTGACTACGAGCAGTACTTC. Translation gives CASSLGQGVDYEQYF.

This chain uses TRBV19 with TRBJ2-7, with D perhaps TRBD2 (5 bases). V gave up 1 base and J gave up 1 base, with 8 bases separating them. The germline V gene has CDR1 LNHDA and CDR2 SQIVND (reference sequence). The CDR3 loop spans 14 amino acids. The CDR3 loop reads CASSIASGSYEQYF. Here the CDR3 DNA reads TGTGCCAGTAGTATAGCCTCGGGGTCCTACGAGCAGTACTTC. Complete variable domain (other parts from reference TRBV19 and TRBJ2-7): DGGITQSPKYLFRKEGQNVTLSCEQNLNHDAMYWYRQDPGQGLRLIYYSQIVNDFQKGDIAEGYSVSREKKESFPLTVTSAQKNPTAFYLCASSIASGSYEQYFGPGTRLTVT.

The chain recombines TRBV4-1 with TRBJ1-3; TRBD1 is a possible D gene (5 bases). CDR1 MGHRA and CDR2 YSYEKL come from the germline V gene. This CDR3 contains 17 residues. V dropped 1 base and J dropped 1 base, with 14 bases sitting between them. CDR3 sequence: CASSQVPFRVSGNTIYF. As DNA, the CDR3 is TGCGCCAGCAGCCAAGTCCCATTCAGGGTGTCTGGAAACACCATATATTTT.

This rearrangement joins TRBV2 to TRBJ2-6, with D uncertain. Trimming stripped 1 base from V and 0 bases from J, with 10 bases between. Germline V gene lookup returns CDR1 SNHLY and CDR2 FYNNEI. The CDR3 covers 17 residues. CDR3 sequence (DNA): TGTGCCAGCAGTGAAGGGGTCTGGAGCTCTGGGGCCAACGTCCTGACTTTC. It translates to CASSEGVWSSGANVLTF.

This sequence joins TRBV6-1 and TRBJ1-6, with no clear D. The CDR3 consists of 11 residues. Germline CDR1 is MNHNS and CDR2 is SASEGT. V lost 8 bases and J 9 bases, leaving 8 bases between the germline ends. The CDR3 region is CASGVGSPLHF. In DNA form, the CDR3 reads TGTGCCAGCGGAGTCGGTTCACCCCTCCACTTT.

This clone occurred once. The V and J genes are TRBV6-6 and TRBJ2-1, with D unresolved. V was clipped by 6 bases and J by 12 bases, with 15 bases between them. Germline V gives CDR1 MNHNY, CDR2 SVGAGI (reference sequence). The CDR3 has 12 amino acids. Here the CDR3 DNA reads TGTGCCAGCAGAAGTCCGGAGCGCAGGCAGTTCTTC. Translation gives CASRSPERRQFF.

The chain links TRBV9 to TRBJ2-4; the D gene is possibly TRBD1 (5 bases). This CDR3 contains 13 residues. CDR1 is SGDLS, CDR2 YYNGEE, per germline. V was pared by 3 bases and J by 7 bases, with 11 bases between. This CDR3 reads CASSAPAGNIQYF. Written as DNA, the CDR3 is TGTGCCAGCAGCGCTCCCGCAGGGAACATTCAGTACTTC.

The chain couples TRBV2 to TRBJ2-5; 9 bases are a match to TRBD2. This CDR3 has 13 residues. Germline-derived CDR1 and CDR2 are SNHLY and FYNNEI. The V and J ends lost 9 bases and 5 bases, in that order; junction bases with no gene match: 7. CDR3 sequence reads: CARQREEGETQYF. CDR3 sequence (DNA): TGTGCCAGACAGCGGGAGGAGGGGGAGACCCAGTACTTC.

The rearrangement joins TRBV28 to TRBJ2-7; a possible D gene is TRBD1 (6 bases). The CDR3 runs 15 residues. CDR1 is MDHEN, CDR2 SYDVKM, per germline. V gave up 6 bases and J gave up 3 bases, with 18 bases separating them. CDR3 loop: CASRFKSGHYYEQYF. The CDR3 DNA sequence: TGTGCCAGCAGATTTAAATCGGGACACTACTACGAGCAGTACTTC.

The V gene is TRBV11-2, the J gene TRBJ2-7; TRBD1 is a possible D gene (5 bases). V was cut by 0 bases and J by 2 bases, with 8 bases left in between. Germline assignment: CDR1 SGHAT and CDR2 FQNNGV. This CDR3 region has 14 residues. The chain's CDR3 is CASSLDPGPYEQYF. The CDR3 DNA reads as TGTGCCAGCAGCTTAGATCCAGGGCCCTACGAGCAGTACTTC. The whole variable domain, remainder taken from reference TRBV11-2 and TRBJ2-7, is EAGVAQSPRYKIIEKRQSVAFWCNPISGHATLYWYQQILGQGPKLLIQFQNNGVVDDSQLPKDRFSAERLKGVDSTLKIQPAKLEDSAVYLCASSLDPGPYEQYFGPGTRLTVT.

The chain has TRBV27 and TRBJ2-7; TRBD2 aligns across 7 bases. The CDR3 is 15 amino acids. The germline gives CDR1 MNHEY, CDR2 SMNVEV (reference sequence). V lost 6 bases to trimming and J lost 2 bases; unmatched junction nucleotides: 10. The CDR3 spells CASSWGGFVAYEQYF. DNA of the CDR3: TGTGCCAGCAGCTGGGGGGGTTTCGTTGCCTACGAGCAGTACTTC.